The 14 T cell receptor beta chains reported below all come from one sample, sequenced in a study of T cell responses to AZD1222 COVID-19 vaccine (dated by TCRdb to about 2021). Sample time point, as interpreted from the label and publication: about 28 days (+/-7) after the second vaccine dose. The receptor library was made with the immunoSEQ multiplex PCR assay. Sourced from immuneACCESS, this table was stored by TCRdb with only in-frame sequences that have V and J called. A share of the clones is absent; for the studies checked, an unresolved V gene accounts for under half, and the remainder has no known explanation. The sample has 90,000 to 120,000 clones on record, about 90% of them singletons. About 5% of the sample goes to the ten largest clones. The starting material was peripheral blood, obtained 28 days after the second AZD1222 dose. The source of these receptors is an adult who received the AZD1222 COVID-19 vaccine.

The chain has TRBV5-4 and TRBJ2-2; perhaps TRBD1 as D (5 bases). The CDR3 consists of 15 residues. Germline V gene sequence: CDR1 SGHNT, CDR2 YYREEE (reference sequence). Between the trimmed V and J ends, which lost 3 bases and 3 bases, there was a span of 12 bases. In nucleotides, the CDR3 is TGTGCCAGCAGCTCGAAAGACAGATACACCGGGGAGCTGTTTTTT. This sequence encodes CASSSKDRYTGELFF.

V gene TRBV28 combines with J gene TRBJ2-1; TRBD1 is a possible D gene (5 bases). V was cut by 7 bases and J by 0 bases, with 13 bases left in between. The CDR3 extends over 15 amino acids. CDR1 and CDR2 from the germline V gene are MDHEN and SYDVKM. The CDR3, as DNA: TGTGCCAGCACCTGGGGCGTAAGCTCCTACAATGAGCAGTTCTTC. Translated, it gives CASTWGVSSYNEQFF.

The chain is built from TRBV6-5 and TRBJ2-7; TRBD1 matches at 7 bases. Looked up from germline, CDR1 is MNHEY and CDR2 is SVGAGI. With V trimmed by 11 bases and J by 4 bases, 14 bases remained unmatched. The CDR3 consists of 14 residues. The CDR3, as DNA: TGTGCCGTTACCGCCTCAGGGGGAATATACGAGCAGTACTTC. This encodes CAVTASGGIYEQYF.

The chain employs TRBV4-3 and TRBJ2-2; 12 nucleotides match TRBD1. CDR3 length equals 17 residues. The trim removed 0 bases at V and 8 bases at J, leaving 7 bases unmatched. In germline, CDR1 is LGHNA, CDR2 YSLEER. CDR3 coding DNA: TGCGCCAGCAGCCAAGATGCGGGACAGGGGGCGTCGGGGGAGCTGTTTTTT. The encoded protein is CASSQDAGQGASGELFF.

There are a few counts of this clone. The CDR3 sequence: CASSQGAENTEAFF. CDR3 nucleotides: TGTGCCAGCAGCCAGGGGGCAGAGAACACTGAAGCTTTCTTT. The chain links TRBV7-2 to TRBJ1-1; TRBD1 agrees at 8 bases. V lost 5 bases and J lost 1; bases outside the gene matches: 3. The germline gives CDR1 SGHTA, CDR2 FQGNSA. The CDR3 loop spans 14 amino acids. Complete variable domain (other parts from reference TRBV7-2 and TRBJ1-1): GAGVSQSPSNKVTEKGKDVELRCDPISGHTALYWYRQSLGQGLEFLIYFQGNSAPDKSGLPSDRFSAERTGGSVSTLTIQRTQQEDSAVYLCASSQGAENTEAFFGQGTRLTVV.

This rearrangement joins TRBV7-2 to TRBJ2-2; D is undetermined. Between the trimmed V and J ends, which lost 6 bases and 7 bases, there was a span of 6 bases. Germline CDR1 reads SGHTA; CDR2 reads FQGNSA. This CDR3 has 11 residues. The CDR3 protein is CASRLGGELFF. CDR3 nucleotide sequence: TGTGCCAGCAGACTGGGCGGGGAGCTGTTTTTT.

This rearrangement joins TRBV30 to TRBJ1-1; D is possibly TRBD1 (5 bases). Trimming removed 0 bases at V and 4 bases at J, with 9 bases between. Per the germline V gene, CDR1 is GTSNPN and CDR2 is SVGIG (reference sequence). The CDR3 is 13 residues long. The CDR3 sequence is CAWSVRGGTEAFF. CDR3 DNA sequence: TGTGCCTGGAGTGTACGCGGGGGCACTGAAGCTTTCTTT.

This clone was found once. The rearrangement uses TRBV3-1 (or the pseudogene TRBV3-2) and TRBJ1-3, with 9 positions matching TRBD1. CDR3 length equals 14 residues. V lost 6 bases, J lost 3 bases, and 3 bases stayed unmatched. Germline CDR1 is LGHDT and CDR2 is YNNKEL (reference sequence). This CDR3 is CASRTGGGGNTIYF. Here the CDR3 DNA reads TGTGCCAGCAGGACAGGGGGAGGTGGAAACACCATATATTTT.

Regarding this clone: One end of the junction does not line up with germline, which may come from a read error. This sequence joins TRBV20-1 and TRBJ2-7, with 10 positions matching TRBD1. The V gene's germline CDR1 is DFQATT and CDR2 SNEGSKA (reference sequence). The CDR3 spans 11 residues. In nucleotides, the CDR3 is TGCAGTGCTGGTGGGACAGGGGAAAGTGCGTTC. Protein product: CSAGGTGESAF.

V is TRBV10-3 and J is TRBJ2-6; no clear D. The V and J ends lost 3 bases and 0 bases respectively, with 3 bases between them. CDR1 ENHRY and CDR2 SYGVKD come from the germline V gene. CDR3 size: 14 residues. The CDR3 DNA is TGTGCCATCAGTGACACCTCTGGGGCCAACGTCCTGACTTTC. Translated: CAISDTSGANVLTF.

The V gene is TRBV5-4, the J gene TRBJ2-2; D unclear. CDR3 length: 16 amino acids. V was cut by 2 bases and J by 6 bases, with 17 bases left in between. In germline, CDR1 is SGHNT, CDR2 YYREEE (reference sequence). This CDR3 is CASSFFQKVQAGELFF. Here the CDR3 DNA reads TGTGCCAGCAGCTTTTTCCAAAAAGTTCAGGCCGGGGAGCTGTTTTTT.

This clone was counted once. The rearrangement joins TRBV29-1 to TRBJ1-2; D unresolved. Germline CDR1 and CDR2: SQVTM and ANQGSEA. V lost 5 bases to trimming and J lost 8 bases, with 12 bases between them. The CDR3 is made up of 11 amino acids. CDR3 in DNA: TGCAGCGTTTCAGTACAGCGAGGCTACACCTTC. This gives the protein CSVSVQRGYTF.

CDR3 sequence: CASSYTVVGETQYF. In nucleotides, the CDR3 is TGTGCCAGCAGTTATACAGTAGTTGGAGAGACCCAGTACTTC. This chain uses TRBV6-5 with TRBJ2-5, with D unresolved. This CDR3 region has 14 residues. Germline loops: CDR1 MNHEY, CDR2 SVGAGI. V dropped 3 bases and J dropped 4 bases, with 12 bases sitting between them.

In DNA, the CDR3 is TGCGCCAGCAGCCCCGGGACAGTCTCAAATCAGCCCCAGCATTTT. Residues: CASSPGTVSNQPQHF. The chain combines TRBV4-1 with TRBJ1-5, with 7 bases aligning to TRBD1. The CDR3 is 15 amino acids. Germline assignment: CDR1 MGHRA and CDR2 YSYEKL. V lost 4 bases, J lost 4 bases, and 7 bases stayed unmatched.